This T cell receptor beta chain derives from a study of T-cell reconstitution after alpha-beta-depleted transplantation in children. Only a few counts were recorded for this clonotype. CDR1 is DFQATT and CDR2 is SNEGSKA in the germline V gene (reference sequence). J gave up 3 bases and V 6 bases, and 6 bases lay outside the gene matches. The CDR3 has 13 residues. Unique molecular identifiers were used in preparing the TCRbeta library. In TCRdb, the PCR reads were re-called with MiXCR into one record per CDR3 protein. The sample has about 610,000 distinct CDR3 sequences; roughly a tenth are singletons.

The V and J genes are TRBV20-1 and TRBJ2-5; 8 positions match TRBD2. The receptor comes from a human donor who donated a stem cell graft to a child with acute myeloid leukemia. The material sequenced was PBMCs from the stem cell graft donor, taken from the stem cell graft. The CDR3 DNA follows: TGCAGTGCCAACGGGAGGGCCGAAGAGACCCAGTACTTC. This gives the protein CSANGRAEETQYF.